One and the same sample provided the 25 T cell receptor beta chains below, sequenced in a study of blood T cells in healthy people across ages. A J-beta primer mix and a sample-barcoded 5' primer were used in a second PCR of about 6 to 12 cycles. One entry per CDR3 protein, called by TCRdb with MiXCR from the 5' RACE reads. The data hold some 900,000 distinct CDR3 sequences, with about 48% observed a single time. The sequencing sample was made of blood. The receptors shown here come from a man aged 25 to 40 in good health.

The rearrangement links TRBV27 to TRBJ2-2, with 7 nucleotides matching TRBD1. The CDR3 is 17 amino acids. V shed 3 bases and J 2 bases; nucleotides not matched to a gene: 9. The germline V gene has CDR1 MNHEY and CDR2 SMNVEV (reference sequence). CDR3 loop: CASSFPTGKGNTGELFF. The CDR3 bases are TGTGCCAGCAGTTTTCCGACAGGGAAGGGCAACACCGGGGAGCTGTTTTTT.

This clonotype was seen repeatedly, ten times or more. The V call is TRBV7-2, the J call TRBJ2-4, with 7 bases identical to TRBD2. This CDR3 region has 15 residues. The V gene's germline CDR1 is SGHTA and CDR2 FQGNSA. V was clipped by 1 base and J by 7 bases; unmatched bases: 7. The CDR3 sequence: CASSLGGGSPNIQYF. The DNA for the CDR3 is TGTGCCAGCAGCTTAGGGGGGGGGTCCCCTAACATTCAGTACTTC.

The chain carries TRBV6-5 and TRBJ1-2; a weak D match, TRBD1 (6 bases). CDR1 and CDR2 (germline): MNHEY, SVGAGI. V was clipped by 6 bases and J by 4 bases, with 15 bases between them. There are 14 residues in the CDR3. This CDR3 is CASSRGGPSYGYTF. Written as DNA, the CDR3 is TGTGCCAGCAGCCGAGGGGGGCCCTCCTATGGCTACACCTTC.

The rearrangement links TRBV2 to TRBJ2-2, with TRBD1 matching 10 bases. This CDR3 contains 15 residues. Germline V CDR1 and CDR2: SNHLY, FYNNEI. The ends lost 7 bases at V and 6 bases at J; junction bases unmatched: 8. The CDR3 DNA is TGTGCCAGCAATAGACAGGGGGCGAAAGCCGGGGAGCTGTTTTTT. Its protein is CASNRQGAKAGELFF.

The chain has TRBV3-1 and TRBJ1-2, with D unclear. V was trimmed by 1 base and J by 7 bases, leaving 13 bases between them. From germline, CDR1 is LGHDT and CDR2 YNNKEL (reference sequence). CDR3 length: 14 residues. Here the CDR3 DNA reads TGTGCCAGCAGCCAAGTCCGAGATATCGGTGGCTACACCTTC. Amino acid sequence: CASSQVRDIGGYTF.

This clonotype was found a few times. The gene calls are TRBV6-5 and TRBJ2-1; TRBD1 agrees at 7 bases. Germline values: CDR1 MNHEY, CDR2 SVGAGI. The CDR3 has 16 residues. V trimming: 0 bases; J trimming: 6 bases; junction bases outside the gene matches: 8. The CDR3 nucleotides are TGTGCCAGCAGTTACTCACCAAGGGGGCATGGCAATGAGCAGTTCTTC. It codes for CASSYSPRGHGNEQFF.

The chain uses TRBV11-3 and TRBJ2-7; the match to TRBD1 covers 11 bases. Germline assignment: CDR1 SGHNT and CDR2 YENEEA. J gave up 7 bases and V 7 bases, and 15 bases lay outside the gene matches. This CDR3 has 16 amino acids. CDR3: CASNGAGTGGRNEQYF. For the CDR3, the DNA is TGTGCCAGCAATGGGGCAGGGACAGGGGGACGAAATGAGCAGTACTTC.

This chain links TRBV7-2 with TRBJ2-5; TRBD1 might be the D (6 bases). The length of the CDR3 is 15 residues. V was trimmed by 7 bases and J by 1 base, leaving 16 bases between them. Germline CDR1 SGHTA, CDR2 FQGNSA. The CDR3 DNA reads TGTGCCAGCAAACTTGCGACAGGCTCCCAAGAGACCCAGTACTTC. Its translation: CASKLATGSQETQYF. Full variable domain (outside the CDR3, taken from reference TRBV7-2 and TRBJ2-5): GAGVSQSPSNKVTEKGKDVELRCDPISGHTALYWYRQSLGQGLEFLIYFQGNSAPDKSGLPSDRFSAERTGGSVSTLTIQRTQQEDSAVYLCASKLATGSQETQYFGPGTRLLVL.

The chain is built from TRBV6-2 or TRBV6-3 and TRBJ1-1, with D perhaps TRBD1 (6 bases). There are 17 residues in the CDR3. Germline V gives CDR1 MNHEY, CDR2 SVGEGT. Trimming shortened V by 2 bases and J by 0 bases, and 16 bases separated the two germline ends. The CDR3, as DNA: TGTGCCAGCAGTTACGGAGCCTGGACAGTAATGAACACTGAAGCTTTCTTT. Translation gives CASSYGAWTVMNTEAFF.

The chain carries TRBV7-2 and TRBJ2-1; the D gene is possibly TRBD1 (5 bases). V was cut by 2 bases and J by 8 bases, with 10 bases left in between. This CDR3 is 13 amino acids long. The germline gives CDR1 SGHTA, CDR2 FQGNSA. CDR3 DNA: TGTGCCAGCAGCTTAAGGGGCAGCGATGAGCAGTTCTTC. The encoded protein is CASSLRGSDEQFF.

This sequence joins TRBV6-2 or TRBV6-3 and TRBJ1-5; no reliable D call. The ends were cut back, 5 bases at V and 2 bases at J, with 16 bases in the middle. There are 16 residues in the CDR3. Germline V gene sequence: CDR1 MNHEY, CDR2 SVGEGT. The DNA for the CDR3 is TGTGCCAGCAGTGACGACAACGGGGTCGGCAATCAGCCCCAGCATTTT. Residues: CASSDDNGVGNQPQHF.

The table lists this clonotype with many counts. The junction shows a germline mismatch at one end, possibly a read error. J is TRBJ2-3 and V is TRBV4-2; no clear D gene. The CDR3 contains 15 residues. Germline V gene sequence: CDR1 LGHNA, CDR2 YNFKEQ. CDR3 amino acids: CASSQDPGSTDTQYF. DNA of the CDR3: TGCGCCAGCAGCCAAGATCCCGGAAGCACAGATACGCAGTATTTT.

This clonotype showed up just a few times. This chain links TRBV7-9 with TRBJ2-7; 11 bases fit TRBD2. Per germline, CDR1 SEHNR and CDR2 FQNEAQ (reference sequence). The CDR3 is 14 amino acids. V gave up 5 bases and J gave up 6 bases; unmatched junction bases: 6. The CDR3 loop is CASSLSGGAVEQYF. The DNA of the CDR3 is TGTGCCAGCAGCCTTAGCGGGGGGGCCGTCGAGCAGTACTTC.

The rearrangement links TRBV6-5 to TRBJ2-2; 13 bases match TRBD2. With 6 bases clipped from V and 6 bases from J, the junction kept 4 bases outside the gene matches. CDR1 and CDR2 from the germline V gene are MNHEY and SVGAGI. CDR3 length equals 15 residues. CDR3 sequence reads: CASRETSGGAGELFF. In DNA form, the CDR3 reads TGTGCCAGCAGAGAAACTAGCGGGGGGGCCGGGGAGCTGTTTTTT.

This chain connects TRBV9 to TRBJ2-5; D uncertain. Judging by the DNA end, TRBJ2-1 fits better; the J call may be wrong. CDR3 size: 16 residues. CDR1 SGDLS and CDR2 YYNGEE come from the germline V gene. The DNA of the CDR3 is TGTGCCAGCAGCGTAGCGGTGGAAAGAACCCAAGAGACCCAGTTCTTC. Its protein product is CASSVAVERTQETQFF.

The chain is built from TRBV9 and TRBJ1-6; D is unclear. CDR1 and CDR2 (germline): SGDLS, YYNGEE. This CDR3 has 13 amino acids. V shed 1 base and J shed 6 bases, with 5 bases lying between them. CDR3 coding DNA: TGTGCCAGCAGCGTATTCCTTAATTCACCCCTCCACTTT. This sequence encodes CASSVFLNSPLHF.

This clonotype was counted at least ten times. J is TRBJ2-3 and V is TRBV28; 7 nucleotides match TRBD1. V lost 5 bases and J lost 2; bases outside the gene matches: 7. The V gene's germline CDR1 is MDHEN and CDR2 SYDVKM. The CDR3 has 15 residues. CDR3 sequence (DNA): TGTGCCAGCAGTCCACCGACAGGGCTCACAGATACGCAGTATTTT. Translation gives CASSPPTGLTDTQYF. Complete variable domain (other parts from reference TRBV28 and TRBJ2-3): DVKVTQSSRYLVKRTGEKVFLECVQDMDHENMFWYRQDPGLGLRLIYFSYDVKMKEKGDIPEGYSVSREKKERFSLILESASTNQTSMYLCASSPPTGLTDTQYFGPGTRLTVL.

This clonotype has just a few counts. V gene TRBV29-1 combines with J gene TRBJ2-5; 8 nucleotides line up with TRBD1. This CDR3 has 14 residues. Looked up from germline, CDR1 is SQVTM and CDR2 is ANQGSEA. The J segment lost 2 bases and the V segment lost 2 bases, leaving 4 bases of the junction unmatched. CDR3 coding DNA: TGCAGCGTTGAACCAGGGGGCGGACAAGAGACCCAGTACTTC. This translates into CSVEPGGGQETQYF.

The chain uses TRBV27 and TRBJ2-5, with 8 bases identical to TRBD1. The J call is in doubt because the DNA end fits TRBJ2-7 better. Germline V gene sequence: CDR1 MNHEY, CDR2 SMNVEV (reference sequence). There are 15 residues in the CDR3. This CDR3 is CASSWGTGGAYEQYF. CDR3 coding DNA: TGTGCCAGCAGTTGGGGTACAGGGGGAGCCTACGAGCAGTACTTC.

The CDR3 sequence is CAWSWTGDKDNEQFF. The CDR3 DNA is TGTGCCTGGAGTTGGACAGGGGATAAAGACAATGAGCAGTTCTTC. V gene TRBV30 combines with J gene TRBJ2-1, with 9 bases fitting TRBD1. Germline CDR1 reads GTSNPN; CDR2 reads SVGIG (reference sequence). The CDR3 length is 15 residues. Losses at the gene ends were 2 bases for V and 5 bases for J; bases not matched to a gene: 7.

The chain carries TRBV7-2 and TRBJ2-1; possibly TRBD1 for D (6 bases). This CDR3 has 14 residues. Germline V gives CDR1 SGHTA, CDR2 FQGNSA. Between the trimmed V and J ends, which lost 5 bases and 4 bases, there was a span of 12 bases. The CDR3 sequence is CASSRADSYNEQFF. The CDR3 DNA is TGTGCCAGCAGCCGGGCGGACAGTTACAATGAGCAGTTCTTC. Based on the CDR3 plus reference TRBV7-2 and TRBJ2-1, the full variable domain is GAGVSQSPSNKVTEKGKDVELRCDPISGHTALYWYRQSLGQGLEFLIYFQGNSAPDKSGLPSDRFSAERTGGSVSTLTIQRTQQEDSAVYLCASSRADSYNEQFFGPGTRLTVL.

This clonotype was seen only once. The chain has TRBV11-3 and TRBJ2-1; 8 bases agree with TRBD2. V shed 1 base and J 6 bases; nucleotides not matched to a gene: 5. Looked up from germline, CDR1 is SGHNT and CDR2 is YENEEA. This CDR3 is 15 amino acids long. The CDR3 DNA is TGTGCCAGCAGCTTAGTACGGGGGGGCTCCAATGAGCAGTTCTTC. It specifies CASSLVRGGSNEQFF.

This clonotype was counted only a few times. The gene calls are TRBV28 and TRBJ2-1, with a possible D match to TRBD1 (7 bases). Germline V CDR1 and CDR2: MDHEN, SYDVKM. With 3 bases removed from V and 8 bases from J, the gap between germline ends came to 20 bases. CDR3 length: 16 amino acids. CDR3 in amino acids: CASSFQRRGQSYEQFF. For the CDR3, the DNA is TGTGCCAGCAGTTTCCAGAGGAGGGGGCAAAGCTATGAGCAGTTCTTC.

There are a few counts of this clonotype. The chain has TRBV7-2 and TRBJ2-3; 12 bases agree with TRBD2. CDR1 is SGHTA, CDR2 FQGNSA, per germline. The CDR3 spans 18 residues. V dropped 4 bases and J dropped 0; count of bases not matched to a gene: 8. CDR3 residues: CASSSSGGGIYSTDTQYF. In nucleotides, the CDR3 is TGTGCCAGCAGCTCTAGCGGGGGGGGGATATATAGCACAGATACGCAGTATTTT.

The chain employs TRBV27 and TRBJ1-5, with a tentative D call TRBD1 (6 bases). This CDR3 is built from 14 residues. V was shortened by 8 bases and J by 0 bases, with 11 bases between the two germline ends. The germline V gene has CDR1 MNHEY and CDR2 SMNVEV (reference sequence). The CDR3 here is CASASGDSNQPQHF. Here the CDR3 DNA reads TGTGCCAGCGCGTCAGGGGATAGCAATCAGCCCCAGCATTTT.